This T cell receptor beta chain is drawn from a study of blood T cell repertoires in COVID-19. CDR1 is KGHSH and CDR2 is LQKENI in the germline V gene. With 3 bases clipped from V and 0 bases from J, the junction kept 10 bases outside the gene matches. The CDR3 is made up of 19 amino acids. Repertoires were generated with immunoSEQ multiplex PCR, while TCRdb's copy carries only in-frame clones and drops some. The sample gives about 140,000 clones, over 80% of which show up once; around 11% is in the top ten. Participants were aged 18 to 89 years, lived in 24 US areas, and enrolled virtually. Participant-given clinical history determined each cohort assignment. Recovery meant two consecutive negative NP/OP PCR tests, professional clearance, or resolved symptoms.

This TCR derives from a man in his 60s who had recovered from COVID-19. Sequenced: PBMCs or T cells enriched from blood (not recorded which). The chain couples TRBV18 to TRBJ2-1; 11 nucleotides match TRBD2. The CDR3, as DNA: TGTGCCAGCTCACCTTGGACTAGCGGGCCTCCTAGCTCCTACAATGAGCAGTTCTTC. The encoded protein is CASSPWTSGPPSSYNEQFF.